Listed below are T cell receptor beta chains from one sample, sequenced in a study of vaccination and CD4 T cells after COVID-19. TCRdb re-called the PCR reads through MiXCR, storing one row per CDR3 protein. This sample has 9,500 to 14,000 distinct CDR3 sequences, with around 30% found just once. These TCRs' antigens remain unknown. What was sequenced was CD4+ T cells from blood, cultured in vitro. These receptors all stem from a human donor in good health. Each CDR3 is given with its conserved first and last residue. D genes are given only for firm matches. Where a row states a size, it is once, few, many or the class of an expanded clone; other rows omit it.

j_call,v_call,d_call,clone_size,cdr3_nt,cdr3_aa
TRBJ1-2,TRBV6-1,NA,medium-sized,TGTGCCAGCAGCCCATCGGGGGCCAGCTATGGCTACACCTTC,CASSPSGASYGYTF
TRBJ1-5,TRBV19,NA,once,TGTGCCAGTAGTACGACCGGGACCCCATATCGCTACAATCAGCCCCAGCATTTT,CASSTTGTPYRYNQPQHF
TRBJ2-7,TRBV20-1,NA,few,TGCAGTGCCGATCGTGTTGGTTACTCCTACGAGCAGTACTTC,CSADRVGYSYEQYF
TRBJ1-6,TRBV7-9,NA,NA,TGTGCCAGCAGCCTCACAACGGATTCACCCCTCCACTTT,CASSLTTDSPLHF
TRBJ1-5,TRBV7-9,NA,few,TGTGCCAGCAGCTCAGATGGGTCCTTCAATCAGCCCCAGCATTTT,CASSSDGSFNQPQHF
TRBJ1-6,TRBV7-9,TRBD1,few,TGTGCCAGCAGCTTAGGTTCTGGACAGGGGGCAATTCGTGGTTCACCCCTCCACTTT,CASSLGSGQGAIRGSPLHF
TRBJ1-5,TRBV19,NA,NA,TGTGCCAGTAGTATGGGGTTGGGCAATCAGCCCCAGCATTTT,CASSMGLGNQPQHF
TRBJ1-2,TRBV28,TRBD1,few,TGTGCCAGCAGTCCTATACAGGGGTCGGGGGGCTACACCTTC,CASSPIQGSGGYTF
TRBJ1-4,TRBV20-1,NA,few,TGCAGTGCTAGACCTCCGGACAGCATGAAACTGTTTTTT,CSARPPDSMKLFF
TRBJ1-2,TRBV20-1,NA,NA,TGCAGTGCTAGAGATCTCGGGGCCTATGGCTACACCTTC,CSARDLGAYGYTF
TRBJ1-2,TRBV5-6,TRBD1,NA,TGTGCCAGCAGGTTAAGGGACAGCAGTCATAACACCTTC,CASRLRDSSHNTF
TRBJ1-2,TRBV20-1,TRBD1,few,TGCAGTTCAGGGGGGAGCTATGGCTACACCTTC,CSSGGSYGYTF
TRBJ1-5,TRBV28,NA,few,TGTGCCAGCAATCTGCCGGGGCTTAACCCTCTTAGCAATCAGCCCCAGCATTTT,CASNLPGLNPLSNQPQHF
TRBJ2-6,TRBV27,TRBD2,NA,TGTGCCAGCAGTTTTGCGGGAGAAGCTGGGGCCAACGTCCTGACTTTC,CASSFAGEAGANVLTF
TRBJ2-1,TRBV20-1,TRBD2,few,TGCAGTGCTCCGTCCACTAGCGGGAGTTCCTACAATGAGCAGTTCTTC,CSAPSTSGSSYNEQFF
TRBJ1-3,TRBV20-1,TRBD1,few,TGCAGTGCTAGGGGGACAGGGTTTGGAAACACCATATATTTT,CSARGTGFGNTIYF
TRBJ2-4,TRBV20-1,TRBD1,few,TGCAGTACCTTTAACCCAGGGGGAAACATTCAGTACTTC,CSTFNPGGNIQYF
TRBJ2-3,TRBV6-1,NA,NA,TGTGCCAGCGGCCGGATGGGTGTAAGCACAGATACGCAGTATTTT,CASGRMGVSTDTQYF
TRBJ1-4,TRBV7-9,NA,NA,TGTGCCAGCAGCTTAGGGCCGCGAAAACTGTTTTTT,CASSLGPRKLFF
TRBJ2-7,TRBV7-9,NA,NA,TGTGCCAGCAGCCCCGGGGACTTCTTAGTGGACTTC,CASSPGDFLVDF
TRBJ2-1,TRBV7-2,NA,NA,TGTGCCAGCAGCTTAGGCGGACCTGGAACATACAATGAGCAGTTCTTC,CASSLGGPGTYNEQFF
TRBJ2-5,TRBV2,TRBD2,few,TGTGCCAGCAGTGACGGACTAGCGGGGGCCGGGGAGACCCAGTACTTC,CASSDGLAGAGETQYF
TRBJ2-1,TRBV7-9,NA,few,TGTGCCAGCAGCGCACTCGATGAGCAGTTCTTC,CASSALDEQFF
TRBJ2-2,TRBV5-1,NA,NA,TGCGCCAGCAGCTTGGCCCTAGCCAACACCGGGGAGCTGTTTTTT,CASSLALANTGELFF
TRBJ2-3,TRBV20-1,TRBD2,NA,TGCAGTGCTAGACTGACTAGCAGTAGCACAGATACGCAGTATTTT,CSARLTSSSTDTQYF
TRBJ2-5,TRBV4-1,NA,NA,TGCGCCAGCAGCCAAGCCCAGGGGGGGGAGACCCAGTACTTC,CASSQAQGGETQYF
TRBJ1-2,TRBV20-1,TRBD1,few,TGCAGTGCTAGGGACCGGGACAGGGTTAACTATGGCTACACCTTC,CSARDRDRVNYGYTF
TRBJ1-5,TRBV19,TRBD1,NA,TGTGCCAGTAGTATTAGGGGACAGGGTATTAACAATCAGCCCCAGCATTTT,CASSIRGQGINNQPQHF
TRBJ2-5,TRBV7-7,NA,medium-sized,TGTGCTAGCAGCTTAGGCGGAGAAGGAGAGACCCAGTACTTC,CASSLGGEGETQYF
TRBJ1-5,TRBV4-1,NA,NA,TGCGCCAGCAGCCAAGTTGGGATGCCGCTTAGCAATCAGCCCCAGCATTTT,CASSQVGMPLSNQPQHF
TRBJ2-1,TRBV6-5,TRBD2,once,TGTGCCAGCAGTTACGGGACTAGCGGCCACAATGAGCAGTTCTTC,CASSYGTSGHNEQFF
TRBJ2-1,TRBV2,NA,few,TGTGCCAGTCCAACCAACCCGCTGATCTACAATGAGCAGTTCTTC,CASPTNPLIYNEQFF
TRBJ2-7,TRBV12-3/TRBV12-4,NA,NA,TGTGCCAGCAGTCACAGCTACGAGCAGTACTTC,CASSHSYEQYF
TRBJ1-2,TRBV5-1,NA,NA,TGCGCCAGCAGGTCACCGCCTGGGGATGGCTACACCTTC,CASRSPPGDGYTF
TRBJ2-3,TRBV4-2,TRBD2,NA,TGTGCCAGCAGCCCCGGGAGGAGCACAGATACGCAGTATTTT,CASSPGRSTDTQYF
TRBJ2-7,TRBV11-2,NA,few,TGTGCCAGCAGCTTAGATCGGTCCTTGCCTGGCGAGCAGTACTTC,CASSLDRSLPGEQYF
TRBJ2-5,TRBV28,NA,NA,TGTGCCAGCAGACCCCCGGCAAGGCAAGGAGGAGAGACCCAGTACTTC,CASRPPARQGGETQYF
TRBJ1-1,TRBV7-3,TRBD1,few,TGTGCCAGCAGCTCCTACAGGGGTACTGAAGCTTTCTTT,CASSSYRGTEAFF
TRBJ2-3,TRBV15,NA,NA,TGTGCCACCAGCAGAGACGCGGCCACAGATACGCAGTATTTT,CATSRDAATDTQYF
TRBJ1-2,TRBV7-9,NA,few,TGTGCCAGCAGTATGATGGGACCCCTACCCTATGGCTACACCTTC,CASSMMGPLPYGYTF
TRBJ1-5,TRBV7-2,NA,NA,TGTGCCAGCAGCTTAGGAGGTCAGCCCCAGCATTTT,CASSLGGQPQHF
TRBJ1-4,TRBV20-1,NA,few,TGCAGTGCTATATGGGACAATAATGAAAAACTGTTTTTT,CSAIWDNNEKLFF
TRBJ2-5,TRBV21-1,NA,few,TGTGCCAGCAGCTTCCGCAGGGGCGGAGAGACCCAGTACTTC,CASSFRRGGETQYF
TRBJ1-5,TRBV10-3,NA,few,TGTGCCATCAGTGGGGGGGATCAGCCCCAGCATTTT,CAISGGDQPQHF
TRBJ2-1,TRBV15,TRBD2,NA,TGTGCCACCAGCAGAGAGAGCAGCGGGAGAGACTACAATGAGCAGTTCTTC,CATSRESSGRDYNEQFF